This T cell receptor (beta chain) derives from a study of T cell repertoires in cytomegalovirus infection. Study-wide background: A matching HLA type, together with CMV infection, was signaled by public TCR beta signatures. Study outcomes and limitations: Ex vivo responses were dominated by HLA-C-restricted CMV-specific TCR beta clonotypes. CMV carriers with the relevant HLA were identified by cumulative public TCR beta family frequency.

CDR3 length equals 15 residues. V lost 5 bases, J lost 8 bases, and 7 bases stayed unmatched. TCRdb fed the reads into MiXCR, producing one record per CDR3 protein. Counted here are approximately 600,000 distinct CDR3 sequences, about 39% occurring once; the ten biggest clones make up around 48%. A word on this clonotype: Its antigen is undetermined.

The rearrangement uses TRBV12-3 or TRBV12-4 and TRBJ2-1; TRBD2 aligns across 12 bases. The input for sequencing was cultured PBMCs, taken from culture after CMV antigen stimulation. The clonotype was recovered from a human donor in good health (CMV status not recorded). Some clones in this sample may be carry-over from other donors' samples. As DNA, the CDR3 is TGTGCCAGCAGTATCCTAGCGGGGGGGCCGTATGAGCAGTTCTTC. This encodes CASSILAGGPYEQFF.